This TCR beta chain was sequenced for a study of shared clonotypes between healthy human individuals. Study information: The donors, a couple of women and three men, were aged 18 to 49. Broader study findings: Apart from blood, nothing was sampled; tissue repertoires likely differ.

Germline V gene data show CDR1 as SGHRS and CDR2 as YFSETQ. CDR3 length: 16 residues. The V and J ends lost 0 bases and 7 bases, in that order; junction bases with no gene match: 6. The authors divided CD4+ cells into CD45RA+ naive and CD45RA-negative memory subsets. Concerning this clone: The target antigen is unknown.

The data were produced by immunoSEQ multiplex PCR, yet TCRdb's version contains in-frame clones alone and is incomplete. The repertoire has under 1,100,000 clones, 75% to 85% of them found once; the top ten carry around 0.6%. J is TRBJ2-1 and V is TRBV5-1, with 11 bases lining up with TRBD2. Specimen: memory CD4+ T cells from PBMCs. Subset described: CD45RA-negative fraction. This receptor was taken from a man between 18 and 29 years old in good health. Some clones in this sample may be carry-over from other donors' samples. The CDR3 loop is CASSLGGSGRVNEQFF. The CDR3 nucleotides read TGCGCCAGCAGCTTGGGTGGTAGCGGGAGGGTGAATGAGCAGTTCTTC.